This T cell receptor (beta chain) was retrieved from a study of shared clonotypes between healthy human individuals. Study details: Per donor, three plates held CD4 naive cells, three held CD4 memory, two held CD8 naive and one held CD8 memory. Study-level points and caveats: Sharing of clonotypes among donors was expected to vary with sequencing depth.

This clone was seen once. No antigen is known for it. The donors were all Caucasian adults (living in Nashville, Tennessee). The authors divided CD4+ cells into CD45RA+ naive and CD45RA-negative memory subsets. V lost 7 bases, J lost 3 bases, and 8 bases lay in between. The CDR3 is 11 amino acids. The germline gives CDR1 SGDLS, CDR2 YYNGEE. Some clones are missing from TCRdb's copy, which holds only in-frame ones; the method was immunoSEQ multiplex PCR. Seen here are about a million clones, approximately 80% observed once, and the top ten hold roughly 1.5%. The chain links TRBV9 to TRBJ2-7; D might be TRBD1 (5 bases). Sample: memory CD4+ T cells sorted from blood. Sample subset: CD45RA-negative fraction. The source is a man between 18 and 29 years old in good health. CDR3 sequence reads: CASGRDYEQYF. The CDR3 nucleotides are TGTGCCAGCGGCAGGGACTACGAGCAGTACTTC.